One sample yielded the 32 T cell receptor beta chains listed below, sequenced in a study of T-cell reconstitution after alpha-beta-depleted transplantation in children. Preparation of the TCRbeta library involved a method that used unique molecular identifiers. In TCRdb, the PCR reads were re-called with MiXCR into one record per CDR3 protein. The sample shows about 360,000 distinct CDR3 sequences, less than 15% of them seen only once. The sample was PBMCs, taken from the stem cell graft. All receptors come from a human donor who donated a stem cell graft to a child with Fanconi anemia.

The CDR3 loop is CASRPGRFDEKLFF. The CDR3 nucleotides read TGCGCCAGCAGACCTGGGAGGTTCGATGAAAAACTGTTTTTT. The chain has TRBV5-1 and TRBJ1-4; D is undetermined. The CDR3 is 14 residues long. V gave up 5 bases and J gave up 6 bases, with 14 bases separating them. Germline values: CDR1 SGHRS, CDR2 YFSETQ.

This clonotype was picked up many times. The chain employs TRBV5-1 and TRBJ2-3, with TRBD1 identical over 9 bases. CDR1 and CDR2 (germline): SGHRS, YFSETQ. Trimming at V came to 1 base and at J to 3 bases, leaving 3 bases not matched to a gene. This CDR3 spans 15 amino acids. CDR3 residues: CASSLMGQGTDTQYF. As DNA, the CDR3 is TGCGCCAGCAGCTTGATGGGACAGGGTACAGATACGCAGTATTTT.

This clonotype was counted a few times. The V gene is TRBV7-2, the J gene TRBJ2-2, with 12 nucleotides matching TRBD1. Unmatched junction bases numbered 6, after V lost 0 bases and J lost 7 bases. Germline V lookup: CDR1 SGHTA, CDR2 FQGNSA. The CDR3 contains 17 residues. As DNA, the CDR3 is TGTGCCAGCAGCTTAGCTGGGACAGGGGGCATGTTCGGGGAGCTGTTTTTT. Translated, it gives CASSLAGTGGMFGELFF.

The count of this clonotype is one. V gene TRBV12-3 or TRBV12-4 combines with J gene TRBJ1-3; D is uncertain. V was pared by 5 bases and J by 0 bases, with 14 bases between. This CDR3 has 16 amino acids. The CDR3 nucleotides are TGTGCCAGCAGTGATCAGGACCGTTACTCTGGAAACACCATATATTTT. It codes for CASSDQDRYSGNTIYF.

The CDR3 reads CSVESRGASGNTIYF. In nucleotides, the CDR3 is TGCAGCGTTGAAAGTAGGGGGGCTTCTGGAAACACCATATATTTT. The V and J genes are TRBV29-1 and TRBJ1-3; TRBD1 might be the D (6 bases). V lost 2 bases and J 1 base, leaving 12 bases between the germline ends. The CDR3 runs to 15 residues. Germline CDR1 and CDR2: SQVTM and ANQGSEA.

This clonotype showed up many times. V gene TRBV29-1 combines with J gene TRBJ1-2; D is perhaps TRBD1 (6 bases). V lost 4 bases, J lost 3 bases, and 12 bases lay in between. The CDR3 sequence is 13 residues long. Looked up from germline, CDR1 is SQVTM and CDR2 is ANQGSEA. The CDR3 region is CSVGGGSDYGYTF. DNA for the CDR3: TGCAGCGTTGGAGGGGGATCGGACTATGGCTACACCTTC.

This clonotype was seen a handful of times. The chain employs TRBV20-1 and TRBJ2-7; no reliable D call. CDR3 size: 11 residues. Germline lookup yields CDR1 DFQATT and CDR2 SNEGSKA (reference sequence). The ends were cut back, 4 bases at V and 2 bases at J, with 6 bases in the middle. CDR3 sequence reads: CSATTTYEQYF. CDR3 DNA sequence: TGCAGTGCTACGACGACCTACGAGCAGTACTTC.

Only a few counts were recorded for this clonotype. V usage is TRBV11-2 and J usage is TRBJ1-1, with a possible D match to TRBD1 (6 bases). The germline V and J ends were trimmed by 5 bases and 0 bases, with 22 bases remaining between them. CDR1 is SGHAT, CDR2 FQNNGV, per germline. This CDR3 has 18 residues. The CDR3 bases are TGTGCCAGCAGCCCCCGGCAGGGGATGGGGGGAATGAACACTGAAGCTTTCTTT. Amino acid sequence: CASSPRQGMGGMNTEAFF.

This clonotype occurred many times. This rearrangement joins TRBV7-2 to TRBJ2-1; the D is unclear. Looked up from germline, CDR1 is SGHTA and CDR2 is FQGNSA. The CDR3 consists of 12 residues. V shed 6 bases and J shed 4 bases, with 7 bases lying between them. CDR3 bases: TGTGCCAGCAGTCAAAAATACAATGAGCAGTTCTTC. This encodes CASSQKYNEQFF.

This clonotype was detected ten times or more. The rearrangement uses TRBV9 and TRBJ2-5; tentative D call: TRBD1 (5 bases). Between the trimmed V and J ends, which lost 0 bases and 1 base, there was a span of 7 bases. This CDR3 has 14 residues. Germline V gene lookup returns CDR1 SGDLS and CDR2 YYNGEE. The CDR3 sequence is CASSVGTSQETQYF. In DNA, the CDR3 is TGTGCCAGCAGCGTAGGGACAAGCCAAGAGACCCAGTACTTC.

This chain connects TRBV20-1 to TRBJ2-5; D ambiguous. Germline V gene sequence: CDR1 DFQATT, CDR2 SNEGSKA (reference sequence). This CDR3 is 11 amino acids long. Trimming left V 6 bases short and J 4 bases short, with 9 bases between. The CDR3 region has the DNA TGCAGTGCATTGCCCGGAGAGACCCAGTACTTC. This sequence encodes CSALPGETQYF.

The chain combines TRBV18 with TRBJ2-1; 8 nucleotides align to TRBD2. The J segment lost 6 bases and the V segment lost 3 bases, leaving 10 bases of the junction unmatched. The CDR3 is made up of 16 amino acids. CDR1 is KGHSH, CDR2 LQKENI, per germline. The CDR3 DNA reads as TGTGCCAGCTCACCTACCGGGGGGGGCCGAACCAATGAGCAGTTCTTC. It codes for CASSPTGGGRTNEQFF. The whole variable domain, remainder taken from reference TRBV18 and TRBJ2-1, is NAGVMQNPRHLVRRRGQEARLRCSPMKGHSHVYWYRQLPEEGLKFMVYLQKENIIDESGMPKERFSAEFPKEGPSILRIQQVVRGDSAAYFCASSPTGGGRTNEQFFGPGTRLTVL.

This chain links TRBV5-5 with TRBJ2-3, with no clear D. Between the trimmed V and J ends, which lost 1 base and 0 bases, there was a span of 6 bases. The germline V gene has CDR1 SGHKS and CDR2 YYEKEE (reference sequence). There are 14 residues in the CDR3. The CDR3 reads CASSLLISTDTQYF. CDR3 DNA: TGTGCCAGCAGCTTGCTGATTAGCACAGATACGCAGTATTTT.

This clonotype was observed a few times. In DNA form, the CDR3 reads TGTGCCACCCGGGACACCTTCTACGAGCAGTACGTC. This encodes CATRDTFYEQYV. The J gene is TRBJ2-7, the V gene TRBV28, with D possibly being TRBD1 (6 bases). The CDR3 totals 12 residues. Germline V gene data show CDR1 as MDHEN and CDR2 as SYDVKM. V lost 10 bases to trimming and J lost 3 bases, with 13 bases between them.

Worth noting for this clonotype: One junction end disagrees with the germline gene, perhaps due to a read error. The rearrangement uses TRBV5-6 and TRBJ2-4, with a weak D call TRBD1 (5 bases). This CDR3 has 15 residues. Germline CDR1 is SGHDT and CDR2 is YYEEEE. CDR3 residues: CASSYVGLAKDILYF. The CDR3, as DNA: TGTGCCAGCAGCTATGTGGGTCTCGCAAAGGACATTCTGTACTTC.

The J gene is TRBJ2-2, the V gene TRBV19; maybe TRBD2 (5 bases). This CDR3 region has 14 residues. The V gene's germline CDR1 is LNHDA and CDR2 SQIVND (reference sequence). V was trimmed by 6 bases and J by 0 bases, leaving 8 bases between them. CDR3 in DNA: TGTGCCAGTAGGCCGGGGTCGAACACCGGGGAGCTGTTTTTT. Its protein product is CASRPGSNTGELFF.

This clonotype has only a few counts. V usage is TRBV7-9 and J usage is TRBJ1-1, with 8 bases matching TRBD1. V lost 5 bases to trimming and J lost 7 bases; unmatched junction nucleotides: 9. The CDR3 is 14 amino acids. Germline V lookup: CDR1 SEHNR, CDR2 FQNEAQ (reference sequence). CDR3 residues: CASSPSWDRHEAFF. Here the CDR3 DNA reads TGTGCCAGCAGCCCATCCTGGGACAGGCATGAAGCTTTCTTT.

The chain combines TRBV12-3 or TRBV12-4 with TRBJ2-7; 13 bases align to TRBD2. There are 14 residues in the CDR3. V dropped 11 bases and J dropped 6; count of bases not matched to a gene: 10. DNA for the CDR3: TGTGCCTGCGGACTAGCGGGAGCAATTAGCGAGCAGTACTTC. This sequence encodes CACGLAGAISEQYF.

This sequence joins TRBV4-2 and TRBJ2-2, with unresolved D. Deletions cut 4 bases from V and 0 bases from J, with 15 bases between. CDR3 length equals 17 residues. The germline CDR1 and CDR2 sequences are LGHNA and YNFKEQ. Here the CDR3 DNA reads TGTGCCAGCAGCCTCGCTGCCGTTCAAGCGAACACCGGGGAGCTGTTTTTT. Its translation is CASSLAAVQANTGELFF.

V and J are TRBV5-1 and TRBJ1-2; 8 bases line up with TRBD1. Unmatched junction bases numbered 9, after V lost 4 bases and J lost 4 bases. CDR1 is SGHRS and CDR2 is YFSETQ in the germline V gene. The CDR3 contains 15 residues. The CDR3 bases are TGCGCCAGCAGCCAACTTCCGGACAGGGCCTATGGCTACACCTTC. As protein: CASSQLPDRAYGYTF. Full variable domain (missing parts from reference TRBV5-1 and TRBJ1-2): KAGVTQTPRYLIKTRGQQVTLSCSPISGHRSVSWYQQTPGQGLQFLFEYFSETQRNKGNFPGRFSGRQFSNSRSEMNVSTLELGDSALYLCASSQLPDRAYGYTFGSGTRLTVV.

The chain has TRBV9 and TRBJ2-1, with 12 positions matching TRBD1. The CDR3 consists of 19 residues. J lost 7 bases, V lost 4 bases, and 18 bases had no gene match. Per germline, CDR1 SGDLS and CDR2 YYNGEE. CDR3 bases: TGTGCCAGCAGCACCACATTCCCGGGACAGGGGGCGCAGAGAAATGAGCAGTTCTTC. Translation gives CASSTTFPGQGAQRNEQFF. The variable domain in full, with the rest retrieved from reference TRBV9 and TRBJ2-1, is DSGVTQTPKHLITATGQRVTLRCSPRSGDLSVYWYQQSLDQGLQFLIQYYNGEERAKGNILERFSAQQFPDLHSELNLSSLELGDSALYFCASSTTFPGQGAQRNEQFFGPGTRLTVL.

This clonotype was counted at least ten times. The J gene is TRBJ1-4, the V gene TRBV27, with 7 bases matching TRBD1. This CDR3 has 14 residues. Trimming at V came to 6 bases and at J to 6 bases, leaving 7 bases not matched to a gene. Germline V gene sequence: CDR1 MNHEY, CDR2 SMNVEV (reference sequence). The CDR3: CASSLTGTDEKLFF. The CDR3 DNA is TGTGCCAGCAGCTTGACAGGGACAGATGAAAAACTGTTTTTT.

This clonotype has a handful of counts. The rearrangement links TRBV11-2 to TRBJ1-1; D is ambiguous. The CDR3 consists of 16 residues. The ends were cut back, 1 base at V and 13 bases at J, with 25 bases in the middle. Germline V CDR1 and CDR2: SGHAT, FQNNGV. As DNA, the CDR3 is TGTGCCAGCAGCTTAGTTAGTGGAGCCCGGAAAGGGCGAGGTTTCTTT. Protein product: CASSLVSGARKGRGFF.

This clonotype was counted only a few times. The chain carries TRBV7-8 and TRBJ1-4; perhaps TRBD1 as D (5 bases). This CDR3 is built from 14 residues. Germline assignment: CDR1 SGHVS and CDR2 FQNEAQ. Trimming took off 5 bases at V and 8 bases at J, with 15 bases between the two ends. The CDR3 protein is CASSALGGREKLFF. CDR3 sequence (DNA): TGTGCCAGCAGCGCCCTCGGGGGAAGGGAAAAACTGTTTTTT.

This chain uses TRBV4-2 with TRBJ1-2; D unresolved. CDR3 length: 14 residues. V was clipped by 2 bases and J by 1 base, with 8 bases between them. Germline loops: CDR1 LGHNA, CDR2 YNFKEQ. The CDR3 reads CASSQFVLNYGYTF. DNA for the CDR3: TGTGCCAGCAGCCAATTCGTCCTTAACTATGGCTACACCTTC.

The table lists this clonotype with many counts. This chain uses TRBV29-1 with TRBJ1-1; D is undetermined. Germline CDR1 reads SQVTM; CDR2 reads ANQGSEA. Trimming shortened V by 3 bases and J by 0 bases, and 11 bases separated the two germline ends. The CDR3 loop spans 14 amino acids. The CDR3 region is CSVDRQNMNTEAFF. The CDR3 coding sequence is TGCAGCGTTGACAGGCAGAACATGAACACTGAAGCTTTCTTT.

This clonotype was seen many times. The chain is built from TRBV10-3 and TRBJ2-7; possibly TRBD1 or TRBD2 for D (6 bases each). With 0 bases removed from V and 2 bases from J, the gap between germline ends came to 14 bases. The CDR3 length is 16 residues. From germline, CDR1 is ENHRY and CDR2 SYGVKD. As DNA, the CDR3 is TGTGCCATCAGTGAGTCGACTCGGGGGCCCCCCTACGAGCAGTACTTC. It yields the protein CAISESTRGPPYEQYF.

This chain links TRBV2 with TRBJ1-5; D call uncertain. Germline V gene sequence: CDR1 SNHLY, CDR2 FYNNEI. The CDR3 is made up of 14 amino acids. The ends were cut back, 3 bases at V and 7 bases at J, with 13 bases in the middle. CDR3 residues: CASSDQLGNQPQHF. The CDR3 DNA reads TGTGCCAGCAGTGATCAGTTGGGAAACCAGCCCCAGCATTTT. The variable domain in full, completed from reference TRBV2 and TRBJ1-5, reads EPEVTQTPSHQVTQMGQEVILRCVPISNHLYFYWYRQILGQKVEFLVSFYNNEISEKSEIFDDQFSVERPDGSNFTLKIRSTKLEDSAMYFCASSDQLGNQPQHFGDGTRLSIL.

The V call is TRBV4-3, the J call TRBJ1-1; D remains unclear. This CDR3 is built from 15 residues. Germline V gene lookup returns CDR1 LGHNA and CDR2 YSLEER. Trimming cost V 2 bases and J 2 bases, with 12 bases left between them. The chain's CDR3 is CASSQWADGNTEAFF. The CDR3 coding sequence is TGCGCCAGCAGCCAATGGGCTGACGGAAACACTGAAGCTTTCTTT.

This clonotype was found a few times. CDR3 sequence: CSASGDRGPFRGYTF. In nucleotides, the CDR3 is TGCAGTGCTTCCGGGGACAGGGGGCCCTTTAGGGGCTACACCTTC. The J gene is TRBJ1-2, the V gene TRBV20-1; 12 bases align to TRBD1. This CDR3 has 15 residues. Germline loops: CDR1 DFQATT, CDR2 SNEGSKA (reference sequence). The junction had 12 bases not matched to a gene; V was cut back by 5 bases and J by 8 bases.

V usage is TRBV29-1 and J usage is TRBJ1-2, with TRBD1 matching 7 bases. The germline V gene encodes CDR1 SQVTM and CDR2 ANQGSEA. This CDR3 is built from 15 residues. Germline trimming cut 3 bases from V and 3 bases from J; bases unmatched to any gene: 10. In DNA form, the CDR3 reads TGCAGCGTTGAGATTCTTACAGGGGTTGACTATGGCTACACCTTC. Residues: CSVEILTGVDYGYTF.

This clonotype was counted only a few times. The J gene is TRBJ1-1, the V gene TRBV7-9, with D possibly being TRBD1 (5 bases). This CDR3 is 15 amino acids long. The germline CDR1 and CDR2 sequences are SEHNR and FQNEAQ (reference sequence). V was pared by 5 bases and J by 0 bases, with 13 bases between. CDR3 region: CASSPRGGVNTEAFF. Here the CDR3 DNA reads TGTGCCAGCAGCCCGAGGGGAGGAGTGAACACTGAAGCTTTCTTT. Filled out from reference TRBV7-9 and TRBJ1-1, the complete variable domain reads DTGVSQNPRHKITKRGQNVTFRCDPISEHNRLYWYRQTLGQGPEFLTYFQNEAQLEKSRLLSDRFSAERPKGSFSTLEIQRTEQGDSAMYLCASSPRGGVNTEAFFGQGTRLTVV.